This T cell receptor (beta chain) was identified in a study of cytomegalovirus exposure and HLA in healthy donors. It was with 60 Vbeta and 13 Jbeta primers that the PCR ran. Method: immunoSEQ multiplex PCR; TCRdb's copy keeps in-frame clones and lacks some. The sample totals approximately 75,000 clones. J lost 4 bases, V lost 5 bases, and 3 bases had no gene match. Germline CDR1 and CDR2: MNHNS and SASEGT. The CDR3 consists of 13 residues. Whole-study results and caveats: Upon later analysis, HLA-associated TCR beta chains proved more clonally expanded than other, equally common chains. Rarity held for most TCR sequences, but there were some public TCRs that occurred in many donors. Earlier analysis looked at TCR beta V segments, and most were productive about 90% or about 30% of the time.

A note on this clone: The antigen is unknown.

The receptor was isolated from a man aged 40-50 years in good health and CMV-seronegative. Material: PBMCs. This chain uses TRBV6-1 with TRBJ2-7; 9 nucleotides match TRBD1. CDR3 bases: TGTGCCAGCAGTAGGACAGGGGATTACGAGCAGTACTTC. Protein product: CASSRTGDYEQYF.